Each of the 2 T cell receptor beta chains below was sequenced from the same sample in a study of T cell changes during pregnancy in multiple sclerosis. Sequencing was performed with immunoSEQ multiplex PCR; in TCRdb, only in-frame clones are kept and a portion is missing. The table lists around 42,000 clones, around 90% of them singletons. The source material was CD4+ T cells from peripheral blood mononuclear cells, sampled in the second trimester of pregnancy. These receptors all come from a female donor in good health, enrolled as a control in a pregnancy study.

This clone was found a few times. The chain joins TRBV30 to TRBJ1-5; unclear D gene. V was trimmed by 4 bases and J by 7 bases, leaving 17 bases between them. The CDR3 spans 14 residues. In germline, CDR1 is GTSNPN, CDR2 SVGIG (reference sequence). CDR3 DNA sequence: TGTGCCTGGAACCTCGGGATAATTGGACAGCCCCAGCATTTT. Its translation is CAWNLGIIGQPQHF.

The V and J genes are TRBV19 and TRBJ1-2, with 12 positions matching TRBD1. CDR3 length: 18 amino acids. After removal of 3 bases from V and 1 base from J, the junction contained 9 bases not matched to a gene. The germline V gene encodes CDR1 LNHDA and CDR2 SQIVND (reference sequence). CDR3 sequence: CASSIRDRGRSGNYGYTF. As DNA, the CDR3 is TGTGCCAGTAGTATCCGGGACAGGGGGCGATCTGGTAACTATGGCTACACCTTC.